The clone carrying this T cell receptor (beta chain) was observed many times. The antigen is undetermined. Original processing notes: A classifier for distant metastasis in papillary thyroid cancer was constructed using CDR3 differences observed across clinicopathological groups. Through MiXCR, TCRdb re-clonotyped the PCR reads. The authors' filters were not applied to this entry. The data show around 45,000 clones, approximately 15% seen once. Germline V lookup: CDR1 SGHVS, CDR2 FQNEAQ. Trimming at V came to 4 bases and at J to 0 bases, leaving 7 bases not matched to a gene. CDR3 length: 16 residues. The data are from a study of metastatic and nonmetastatic thyroid tumors. Findings and caveats of the study: When malignant thyroid tumors were compared with benign nodules, TCR beta diversity was reportedly significantly higher in the malignant tumors. This held in both blood and tumor samples.

Patients underwent thyroid surgery, and none had received any treatment before it. Material for sequencing was blood. The chain links TRBV7-8 to TRBJ2-5; TRBD1 aligns across 8 bases. The sequence was obtained from a female donor with papillary thyroid cancer or a benign thyroid nodule (not recorded which). Some clones in this sample may be carry-over from other donors' samples. The CDR3 DNA reads as TGTGCCAGCAGCTCTCAGGGGGCCCCCCACCAAGAGACCCAGTACTTC. It translates to CASSSQGAPHQETQYF.